What follows are 13 T cell receptor beta chains derived from one specimen sequenced in a study of T cell repertoires in cytomegalovirus infection. TCRdb independently ran MiXCR on the reads; one entry per CDR3 protein. The sample carries almost 550,000 distinct CDR3 sequences, 16% recorded once. The material sequenced was CD8+ T cells from PBMCs. These receptors were obtained from a human donor in good health (CMV status not recorded). Some clones in this sample may be carry-over from other donors' samples.

This clonotype has ten or more counts. V gene TRBV7-2 combines with J gene TRBJ2-7; TRBD2 matches at 9 bases. The germline gives CDR1 SGHTA, CDR2 FQGNSA. This CDR3 region has 15 residues. The V segment lost 4 bases and the J segment 4 bases; nucleotides outside the gene matches: 8. The CDR3 loop is CASSSEVLAGYEQYF. DNA for the CDR3: TGTGCCAGCAGCTCCGAGGTGCTAGCGGGGTACGAGCAGTACTTC.

This clonotype was counted at least ten times. The J gene is TRBJ1-6, the V gene TRBV28; maybe TRBD1 (5 bases). Germline V CDR1 and CDR2: MDHEN, SYDVKM. The CDR3 spans 18 residues. Trimming took 3 bases from V and 1 from J, leaving 16 bases between them. The CDR3: CASSLGPGHGSYNSPLHF. As DNA, the CDR3 is TGTGCCAGCAGTTTGGGGCCAGGTCATGGGTCCTATAATTCACCCCTCCACTTT.

The J gene is TRBJ2-2, the V gene TRBV10-3, with a possible D match to TRBD2 (5 bases). Trimming removed 2 bases from V and 5 bases from J, with 18 bases in between. This CDR3 has 17 residues. Per the germline V gene, CDR1 is ENHRY and CDR2 is SYGVKD. In DNA form, the CDR3 reads TGTGCCATCAGTGAGCCCCCTCAAGCTTCGGGGACCGGGGAGCTGTTTTTT. Its translation is CAISEPPQASGTGELFF.

Many counts were recorded for this clonotype. The chain employs TRBV7-8 and TRBJ1-2, with D perhaps TRBD1 (5 bases). Germline CDR1 reads SGHVS; CDR2 reads FQNEAQ. The length of the CDR3 is 14 residues. With 4 bases removed from V and 5 bases from J, the gap between germline ends came to 14 bases. The CDR3, as DNA: TGTGCCAGCAGCTCGGGCAGGGTAGGATATGGCTACACCTTC. Its translation: CASSSGRVGYGYTF.

This clonotype was detected many times. The chain couples TRBV7-9 to TRBJ1-2; 12 bases are shared with TRBD1. Germline V gives CDR1 SEHNR, CDR2 FQNEAQ (reference sequence). The V and J ends lost 8 bases and 3 bases, in that order; junction bases with no gene match: 16. The CDR3 sequence is 18 residues long. CDR3 protein: CASGFDGTGGNKYYGYTF. The CDR3 DNA follows: TGTGCCAGCGGATTCGATGGGACAGGGGGCAATAAGTACTATGGCTACACCTTC.

This clonotype was seen repeatedly, ten times or more. The chain joins TRBV11-2 to TRBJ1-1; no reliable D call. This CDR3 has 13 amino acids. The V gene's germline CDR1 is SGHAT and CDR2 FQNNGV. The ends were cut back, 3 bases at V and 3 bases at J, with 8 bases in the middle. CDR3 nucleotides: TGTGCCAGCAGCTTCGGGGTTGACACTGAAGCTTTCTTT. The encoded protein is CASSFGVDTEAFF.

This clonotype has ten or more counts. The V and J genes are TRBV7-6 and TRBJ2-5; no clear D. The CDR3 contains 17 residues. Germline loops: CDR1 SGHVS, CDR2 FNYEAQ. Trimming removed 5 bases from V and 3 bases from J, with 22 bases in between. CDR3 amino acids: CASSLNAGRARKETQYF. The CDR3 DNA reads TGTGCCAGCAGCCTCAATGCCGGGCGCGCCCGGAAAGAGACCCAGTACTTC.

The sample holds a few counts of this clonotype. The rearrangement links TRBV20-1 to TRBJ2-1, with TRBD2 matching over 10 bases. Per the germline V gene, CDR1 is DFQATT and CDR2 is SNEGSKA (reference sequence). This CDR3 has 14 amino acids. J was trimmed by 10 bases and V by 2 bases; bases with no gene match: 8. CDR3 nucleotide sequence: TGCAGTGCTAGATCTCGGACTAGCGGTCGAGAGCAGTTCTTC. It yields the protein CSARSRTSGREQFF.

This clonotype was observed many times. As DNA, the CDR3 is TGTGCCAGCACCCCGTCCGCCGTTCGGGGATACAGTCAGCCCCAGCATTTT. Translation: CASTPSAVRGYSQPQHF. This sequence joins TRBV28 and TRBJ1-5; the D is unclear. Trimming removed 7 bases from V and 6 bases from J, with 25 bases in between. This CDR3 region has 17 residues. Looked up from germline, CDR1 is MDHEN and CDR2 is SYDVKM.

V usage is TRBV20-1 and J usage is TRBJ1-2; 10 positions agree with TRBD1. After removal of 1 base from V and 2 bases from J, the junction contained 7 bases not matched to a gene. The CDR3 extends over 16 amino acids. CDR1 is DFQATT, CDR2 SNEGSKA, per germline (reference sequence). The chain's CDR3 is CSARAPGQGGNYGYTF. CDR3 in DNA: TGCAGTGCTAGAGCTCCCGGACAGGGGGGAAACTATGGCTACACCTTC.

A remark on this clonotype: A much larger clone lies one base from this, so it may be a read error. This chain joins TRBV6-6 and TRBJ2-7; 10 bases fit TRBD1. Looked up from germline, CDR1 is MNHNY and CDR2 is SVGAGI (reference sequence). The CDR3 spans 15 residues. The CDR3, as DNA: TGTGCCAGCCATCTCGGGACAGGGGTTACCTACGTGCAGTACTTC. The encoded protein is CASHLGTGVTYVQYF.

The chain uses TRBV28 and TRBJ2-3, with TRBD1 matching over 8 bases. CDR1 and CDR2 (germline): MDHEN, SYDVKM. There are 15 residues in the CDR3. Losses at the gene ends were 6 bases for V and 9 bases for J; bases not matched to a gene: 14. The CDR3 is CASSLTGEFWGTQYF. The CDR3 DNA follows: TGTGCCAGCAGCCTGACAGGGGAGTTCTGGGGCACGCAGTATTTT.

This clonotype has a handful of counts. The V and J genes are TRBV2 and TRBJ2-1; 8 bases fit TRBD1. Losses at the gene ends were 9 bases for V and 8 bases for J; bases not matched to a gene: 6. The CDR3 is 12 amino acids. The V gene's germline CDR1 is SNHLY and CDR2 FYNNEI. The CDR3 loop reads CARGQGGDEQFF. The CDR3 DNA is TGTGCCAGAGGACAGGGAGGCGATGAGCAGTTCTTC.